This TCR beta chain was identified in a study of human T cells and chemical hapten exposure. About the study: The variation in per-sample TCR yields arose mainly from small differences in pooled library volumes. Study-wide points: Those TCRs sitting above 1 in 1000 frequency stayed the same with DPC sensitization.

This CDR3 contains 14 residues. The junction had 5 bases not matched to a gene; V was cut back by 1 base and J by 5 bases. Germline CDR1 reads SGHAT; CDR2 reads FQNNGV. Each cDNA molecule in the library carried unique molecular identifiers. Methods used by the authors: Ranging from roughly 23,224 to 750,000, TCR counts per sample had a median value of around 94,000. TCRdb itself ran the reads through MiXCR, one entry per CDR3 protein. TCRdb, not the authors, supplied the V and J calls. Here the sample spans about 120,000 distinct CDR3 sequences, 8% to 9.5% being singletons. The authors' total RNA extraction used unfractionated whole blood. This clonotype was observed at least ten times. The antigen is unknown.

The sequenced sample consisted of whole blood. The rearrangement joins TRBV11-2 to TRBJ2-7; 7 nucleotides agree with TRBD1. The sequence was collected from a human donor in good health. Some clones in this sample may be carry-over from other donors' samples. For the CDR3, the DNA is TGTGCCAGCAGCTTAGGACAGGGCCCCAACGAGCAGTACTTC. Its translation is CASSLGQGPNEQYF.